This TCR beta chain was sequenced in a study of blood T cells in healthy people across ages. CDR1 and CDR2 from the germline V gene are PRHDT and FYEKMQ (reference sequence). The CDR3 totals 17 residues. Trimming shortened V by 0 bases and J by 1 base, and 13 bases separated the two germline ends. Study-level findings and limits: Samples with more naive T cells showed higher observed beta diversity.

No fewer than 7 million PBMCs went into each sample. Using a J-beta primer mix together with a sample-barcoded 5' primer, a second PCR was run for about 7 to 12 cycles. CDR3-containing paired-end reads numbering at least 2.5 million came from each sample. TCRdb re-called the 5' RACE reads with MiXCR, one entry per CDR3 protein. The repertoire consists of roughly 1.6 million distinct CDR3 sequences, with about 35% occurring once and the leading ten covering over 9%. To note about this clonotype: Antigen specificity is unknown.

The chain joins TRBV13 to TRBJ1-3, with a possible D match to TRBD1 (5 bases). Sequencing was performed on blood. This TCR came from a woman aged 25 to 39 in good health. The CDR3 loop reads CASSLGPAGRSGNTIYF. Here the CDR3 DNA reads TGTGCCAGCAGCTTAGGCCCGGCGGGGCGATCTGGAAACACCATATATTTT. The full variable domain, in which reference TRBV13 and TRBJ1-3 provide the parts outside the CDR3, is AAGVIQSPRHLIKEKRETATLKCYPIPRHDTVYWYQQGPGQDPQFLISFYEKMQSDKGSIPDRFSAQQFSDYHSELNMSSLELGDSALYFCASSLGPAGRSGNTIYFGEGSWLTVV.